The rows below give T cell receptor beta chains drawn from one sample of a study of early T cells in non-severe SARS-CoV-2 infection. TCRdb called the 5' RACE reads again in MiXCR, with one record for every CDR3 protein. The sample shows nearly 60,000 distinct CDR3 sequences, roughly 13% of them seen only once. The sample comprised whole blood. The receptor set was obtained from an adult who was a healthcare worker with PCR-confirmed SARS-CoV-2 infection or an uninfected control (not recorded which). Both conserved end residues are part of each CDR3. The D gene is left open where the match is weak. Clone size is stated in some rows and not others, as once, few, many or a class when expanded.

d_call: TRBD1; j_call: TRBJ2-3; v_call: TRBV12-3/TRBV12-4; clone_size: few; cdr3_aa: CASRNGDRASDTQYF; cdr3_nt: TGTGCCAGCAGAAATGGGGACAGGGCATCGGATACGCAGTATTTT
d_call: TRBD1; j_call: TRBJ1-1; v_call: TRBV27; clone_size: .; cdr3_aa: CASRPITRGRVVTEAFF; cdr3_nt: TGTGCCAGCAGACCGATAACCAGGGGGCGGGTGGTCACTGAAGCTTTCTTT
d_call: .; j_call: TRBJ2-7; v_call: TRBV3-1; clone_size: many; cdr3_aa: CASSQDLGSGYEQYF; cdr3_nt: TGTGCCAGCAGCCAAGATTTGGGTAGCGGCTACGAGCAGTACTTC
d_call: .; j_call: TRBJ2-1; v_call: TRBV18; clone_size: .; cdr3_aa: CASSPPFHNEQFF; cdr3_nt: TGTGCCAGCTCACCACCTTTCCACAATGAGCAGTTCTTC
d_call: .; j_call: TRBJ2-7; v_call: TRBV7-6; clone_size: .; cdr3_aa: CASSPTPGEGGEQYF; cdr3_nt: TGTGCCAGCAGCCCGACCCCGGGAGAGGGGGGCGAGCAGTACTTC
d_call: TRBD2; j_call: TRBJ2-3; v_call: TRBV5-1; clone_size: many; cdr3_aa: CASGAGGPDNTQYF; cdr3_nt: TGCGCCAGCGGAGCGGGAGGGCCAGATAATACGCAGTATTTT
d_call: TRBD1; j_call: TRBJ1-5; v_call: TRBV30; clone_size: few; cdr3_aa: CAWSRQGLGGQPQHF; cdr3_nt: TGTGCCTGGAGTCGACAGGGTCTAGGTGGGCAGCCCCAGCATTTT
d_call: TRBD2; j_call: TRBJ2-3; v_call: TRBV7-2; clone_size: .; cdr3_aa: CASSLAGFGTSGRTDTQYF; cdr3_nt: TGTGCCAGCAGCTTAGCGGGCTTCGGGACTAGCGGGAGAACAGATACGCAGTATTTT
d_call: TRBD2; j_call: TRBJ2-3; v_call: TRBV18; clone_size: few; cdr3_aa: CASSPVAGGDTQYF; cdr3_nt: TGTGCCAGCTCACCGGTAGCGGGGGGAGATACGCAGTATTTT
d_call: .; j_call: TRBJ2-7; v_call: TRBV29-1; clone_size: few; cdr3_aa: CSVEDRVGGEQYF; cdr3_nt: TGCAGCGTTGAAGATCGGGTAGGGGGGGAGCAGTACTTC
d_call: TRBD2; j_call: TRBJ2-5; v_call: TRBV4-2; clone_size: many; cdr3_aa: CASSQGVSGRGETQYF; cdr3_nt: TGTGCCAGCAGCCAAGGAGTAAGCGGGAGAGGGGAGACCCAGTACTTC
d_call: TRBD1; j_call: TRBJ1-6; v_call: TRBV12-3/TRBV12-4; clone_size: many; cdr3_aa: CASSFPNLSGGISPLHF; cdr3_nt: TGTGCCAGCAGTTTTCCGAACCTCTCAGGGGGTATTTCACCCCTCCACTTT
d_call: .; j_call: TRBJ2-3; v_call: TRBV15; clone_size: .; cdr3_aa: CATSDREISTDTQYF; cdr3_nt: TGTGCCACCAGCGACCGGGAGATTAGCACAGATACGCAGTATTTT
d_call: .; j_call: TRBJ2-7; v_call: TRBV20-1; clone_size: .; cdr3_aa: CSATPGDSYEQYF; cdr3_nt: TGCAGTGCTACCCCGGGGGACAGCTACGAGCAGTACTTC
d_call: TRBD1; j_call: TRBJ2-7; v_call: TRBV5-6; clone_size: many; cdr3_aa: CASSHGTGGPYEQYF; cdr3_nt: TGTGCCAGCAGCCACGGGACAGGGGGCCCCTACGAGCAGTACTTC
d_call: .; j_call: TRBJ1-1; v_call: TRBV30; clone_size: few; cdr3_aa: CAWSVDTNTEAFF; cdr3_nt: TGTGCCTGGAGTGTAGACACGAACACTGAAGCTTTCTTT
d_call: .; j_call: TRBJ2-7; v_call: TRBV28; clone_size: many; cdr3_aa: CASSTVASSYEQYF; cdr3_nt: TGTGCCAGCAGTACAGTCGCCAGTTCCTACGAGCAGTACTTC
d_call: TRBD2; j_call: TRBJ2-1; v_call: TRBV4-3; clone_size: many; cdr3_aa: CASSQEAAGLAAYNEQFF; cdr3_nt: TGCGCCAGCAGCCAAGAAGCAGCAGGACTAGCGGCGTACAATGAGCAGTTCTTC
d_call: TRBD1; j_call: TRBJ1-2; v_call: TRBV28; clone_size: few; cdr3_aa: CASSVQGVGYTF; cdr3_nt: TGTGCCAGCAGTGTACAGGGGGTAGGCTACACCTTC
d_call: TRBD1; j_call: TRBJ2-1; v_call: TRBV7-2; clone_size: few; cdr3_aa: CASSSTGDEQFF; cdr3_nt: TGTGCCAGCAGCTCGACAGGGGATGAGCAGTTCTTC
d_call: TRBD1; j_call: TRBJ2-7; v_call: TRBV6-5; clone_size: many; cdr3_aa: CASSYLPSGTDIREQYF; cdr3_nt: TGTGCCAGCAGTTACCTTCCATCCGGGACAGATATCCGCGAGCAGTACTTC
d_call: .; j_call: TRBJ2-1; v_call: TRBV5-8; clone_size: .; cdr3_aa: CASSPRASSYNEQFF; cdr3_nt: TGTGCCAGCAGTCCCAGGGCGAGCTCCTACAATGAGCAGTTCTTC
d_call: .; j_call: TRBJ1-1; v_call: TRBV3-1; clone_size: few; cdr3_aa: CASSLKGEAFF; cdr3_nt: TGTGCCAGCAGCCTCAAGGGTGAAGCTTTCTTT
d_call: TRBD1; j_call: TRBJ2-7; v_call: TRBV27; clone_size: many; cdr3_aa: CASSWTGTGVNEQYF; cdr3_nt: TGTGCCAGCAGTTGGACCGGGACAGGGGTCAACGAGCAGTACTTC
d_call: .; j_call: TRBJ2-7; v_call: TRBV4-1; clone_size: many; cdr3_aa: CASSQENVPYEQYF; cdr3_nt: TGCGCCAGCAGCCAAGAAAACGTTCCCTACGAGCAGTACTTC
d_call: .; j_call: TRBJ2-3; v_call: TRBV15; clone_size: few; cdr3_aa: CATSRDTSSTDTQYF; cdr3_nt: TGTGCCACCAGCAGAGATACCAGCAGCACAGATACGCAGTATTTT
d_call: TRBD1; j_call: TRBJ1-1; v_call: TRBV3-1; clone_size: few; cdr3_aa: CASSHRQGWTEAFF; cdr3_nt: TGTGCCAGCAGCCATCGACAGGGATGGACTGAAGCTTTCTTT
d_call: .; j_call: TRBJ2-7; v_call: TRBV18; clone_size: .; cdr3_aa: CASSPRPGYEQYF; cdr3_nt: TGTGCCAGCTCACCCCGCCCGGGGTACGAGCAGTACTTC
d_call: .; j_call: TRBJ2-5; v_call: TRBV18; clone_size: .; cdr3_aa: CASSPYVQVSGQETQYF; cdr3_nt: TGTGCCAGCTCACCATACGTCCAGGTGTCTGGCCAAGAGACCCAGTACTTC
d_call: .; j_call: TRBJ1-2; v_call: TRBV30; clone_size: .; cdr3_aa: CAWSGQEIYGYTF; cdr3_nt: TGTGCCTGGAGTGGACAGGAGATCTATGGCTACACCTTC
d_call: .; j_call: TRBJ2-3; v_call: TRBV7-6; clone_size: few; cdr3_aa: CASSEAGGATDTQYF; cdr3_nt: TGTGCCAGCAGCGAAGCAGGGGGGGCAACAGATACGCAGTATTTT
d_call: .; j_call: TRBJ2-1; v_call: TRBV7-6; clone_size: many; cdr3_aa: CASSADAGLPSYNEQFF; cdr3_nt: TGTGCCAGCAGCGCTGATGCTGGACTCCCCTCCTACAATGAGCAGTTCTTC
d_call: .; j_call: TRBJ1-3; v_call: TRBV5-1; clone_size: few; cdr3_aa: CASSPGGLGGDSGNTIYF; cdr3_nt: TGCGCCAGCAGCCCGGGCGGCCTAGGGGGGGACTCTGGAAACACCATATATTTT
d_call: .; j_call: TRBJ2-7; v_call: TRBV10-3; clone_size: .; cdr3_aa: CAISEGNYEQYF; cdr3_nt: TGTGCCATCAGTGAGGGCAACTACGAGCAGTACTTC
d_call: TRBD2; j_call: TRBJ2-7; v_call: TRBV2; clone_size: .; cdr3_aa: CASIPLLAGIKYEQCF; cdr3_nt: TGTGCCAGCATTCCTTTGTTAGCGGGGATCAAATACGAGCAGTGCTTC
d_call: TRBD2; j_call: TRBJ2-5; v_call: TRBV29-1; clone_size: medium-sized; cdr3_aa: CSVGEGLETQYF; cdr3_nt: TGCAGCGTTGGGGAGGGTTTGGAGACCCAGTACTTC
d_call: .; j_call: TRBJ2-1; v_call: TRBV19; clone_size: many; cdr3_aa: CASSIGGGPYNEQFF; cdr3_nt: TGTGCCAGTAGTATAGGAGGGGGGCCCTACAATGAGCAGTTCTTC
d_call: .; j_call: TRBJ2-3; v_call: TRBV7-2; clone_size: .; cdr3_aa: CASSLEQALSTDTQYF; cdr3_nt: TGTGCCAGCAGCTTAGAGCAAGCCTTAAGCACAGATACGCAGTATTTT
d_call: TRBD2; j_call: TRBJ2-7; v_call: TRBV11-3; clone_size: few; cdr3_aa: CASTLRSGDEQYF; cdr3_nt: TGTGCCAGCACCCTAAGGAGCGGGGACGAGCAGTACTTC
d_call: .; j_call: TRBJ2-7; v_call: TRBV12-3/TRBV12-4; clone_size: .; cdr3_aa: CASSLRGPPYEQYF; cdr3_nt: TGTGCCAGCAGTTTAAGAGGCCCCCCCTACGAGCAGTACTTC
d_call: TRBD1; j_call: TRBJ2-7; v_call: TRBV12-3/TRBV12-4; clone_size: many; cdr3_aa: CASKISGTAYEQYF; cdr3_nt: TGTGCCAGCAAGATCTCCGGGACAGCCTACGAGCAGTACTTC